Listed below are T cell receptor beta chains from one sample, sequenced in a study of breast tumors, draining lymph nodes, adjacent tissues. TCRdb processed the multiplex PCR reads anew with MiXCR; each CDR3 protein has one entry. The data contain around 130,000 distinct CDR3 sequences, approximately 22% of them singletons. The sample consisted of axillary lymph node tissue. The receptors were sampled from a female donor with breast cancer. Some clones in this sample may be carry-over from other donors' samples. Each CDR3 is given with its conserved first and last residue. A D gene is named only where the DNA matches it firmly. Clone size, where shown, is once, few, many, or a class for clones that have expanded.

>TRBJ2-3|NA|many|TRBV12-3/TRBV12-4
CASAPRGGASTDTQYF
TGTGCCAGCGCCCCTAGGGGCGGGGCTAGCACAGATACGCAGTATTTT
>TRBJ2-7|NA|many|TRBV27
CASSFQGLGEQYF
TGTGCCAGCAGTTTCCAGGGGCTGGGTGAGCAGTACTTC
>TRBJ1-1|NA|few|TRBV7-3
CASSLDMNTEAFF
TGTGCCAGCAGCCTAGATATGAACACTGAAGCTTTCTTT
>TRBJ2-1|TRBD2|few|TRBV2
CASSGVASGSQNEQFF
TGTGCCAGCAGTGGGGTCGCTAGCGGGAGTCAAAATGAGCAGTTCTTC
>TRBJ2-5|TRBD2|NA|TRBV20-1
CSALGLAATETQYF
TGCAGTGCTCTGGGACTAGCGGCCACCGAGACCCAGTACTTC
>TRBJ2-7|NA|many|TRBV12-5
CASGALTRTKTGTNHSYEQYF
TGTGCTAGTGGTGCCCTGACTCGGACCAAGACCGGGACAAACCACTCCTACGAGCAGTACTTC
>TRBJ2-1|TRBD2|few|TRBV20-1
CSAREPSGRRSYNEQFF
TGCAGTGCTAGAGAGCCTAGCGGGAGAAGGTCCTACAATGAGCAGTTCTTC
>TRBJ1-2|NA|many|TRBV19
CASSIGTHYGYTF
TGTGCCAGTAGTATTGGGACCCACTATGGCTACACCTTC
>TRBJ2-7|NA|many|TRBV11-3
CASSLGQVGAYEQYF
TGTGCCAGCAGCTTAGGCCAGGTGGGGGCCTACGAGCAGTACTTC
>TRBJ2-2|NA|NA|TRBV5-6
CASSPLPRAGVKWTGELFF
TGTGCCAGCAGCCCTCTCCCTCGCGCAGGGGTGAAATGGACCGGGGAGCTGTTTTTT
>TRBJ2-2|NA|many|TRBV15
CATSRDRAGGYRELFF
TGTGCCACCAGCAGAGATCGGGCAGGGGGGTACCGGGAGCTGTTTTTT
>TRBJ1-2|NA|many|TRBV24-1
CATSDRRNLYGYTF
TGTGCCACCAGTGATCGGAGGAACCTCTATGGCTACACCTTC
>TRBJ2-7|TRBD2|many|TRBV5-5
CASSLVVGLAGVEQYF
TGTGCCAGCAGCTTGGTAGTGGGACTAGCGGGAGTCGAGCAGTACTTC
>TRBJ1-1|NA|NA|TRBV5-6
CASSLGGVGTEAFF
TGTGCCAGCAGCTTGGGGGGAGTCGGCACTGAAGCTTTCTTT
>TRBJ1-3|TRBD1|NA|TRBV20-1
CSARRGQHSGNTIYF
TGCAGTGCTAGAAGGGGACAGCACTCTGGAAACACCATATATTTT
>TRBJ1-3|NA|few|TRBV9
CASTQSPGNTIYF
TGTGCCAGCACCCAAAGTCCAGGAAACACCATATATTTT
>TRBJ1-5|NA|NA|TRBV19
CASAGGGGNQPQHF
TGTGCCAGCGCCGGAGGGGGGGGCAATCAGCCCCAGCATTTT